The 20 T cell receptor beta chains presented below share a single source sample, sequenced in a study of CD8 T cells in ankylosing spondylitis (dated by TCRdb to about 2017). Results the study describes overall, beyond this receptor: A TCR beta motif of roughly 8 highly homologous amino acid variants appeared characteristic of blood from ankylosing spondylitis patients.

These receptors are not linked to any known antigen. Libraries were made using 5' RACE. Sequencing was performed on an Illumina HiSeq 2500. Using fastp at Q25 and MiXCR, TCRdb reprocessed the public reads and kept productive beta chains. Each CDR3 protein gets just one entry, which takes the most common genes and DNA from the rows behind it. The sample table records around 390,000 distinct CDR3 sequences; 20% to 25% of these occur just once. The ten largest clones represent approximately 16% of the sample. The material sequenced was blood, either unsorted or a sorted T cell fraction (not recorded which). The receptors were sampled from a male donor with ankylosing spondylitis.

V and J are TRBV20-1 and TRBJ2-4; D is possibly TRBD1 (6 bases). The CDR3 runs 12 residues. V shed 5 bases and J shed 8 bases, with 13 bases lying between them. Germline V gene sequence: CDR1 DFQATT, CDR2 SNEGSKA (reference sequence). In nucleotides, the CDR3 is TGCAGTGCTGGACTCAACAGGGACATTCAGTACTTC. It yields the protein CSAGLNRDIQYF.

This rearrangement joins TRBV6-5 to TRBJ2-1, with TRBD2 matching over 7 bases. Trimming removed 2 bases from V and 7 bases from J; junction bases left unmatched: 5. Germline-derived CDR1 and CDR2 are MNHEY and SVGAGI. The CDR3 is made up of 14 amino acids. The CDR3 is CASSYGLAGNEQFF. The CDR3, as DNA: TGTGCCAGCAGTTACGGGTTAGCGGGTAATGAGCAGTTCTTC.

This clonotype was found once. The J gene is TRBJ2-7, the V gene TRBV27; 11 positions match TRBD1. The CDR3 spans 16 residues. After removal of 2 bases from V and 7 bases from J, the junction contained 10 bases not matched to a gene. Germline CDR1 and CDR2: MNHEY and SMNVEV (reference sequence). CDR3 coding DNA: TGTGCCAGCAGTTTAACGGCCGGGACAGGGGGAACTGAGCAGTACTTC. It encodes CASSLTAGTGGTEQYF.

This clonotype was seen a few times. V and J are TRBV2 and TRBJ2-7; 10 positions match TRBD2. The V gene end was trimmed by 9 bases and the J gene end by 2 bases; junction bases not matched to a gene: 10. CDR1 SNHLY and CDR2 FYNNEI come from the germline V gene. The CDR3 consists of 15 residues. CDR3 residues: CASNREGTSAYEQYF. As DNA, the CDR3 is TGTGCCAGTAACCGGGAGGGGACTAGCGCCTACGAGCAGTACTTC.

The chain recombines TRBV5-1 with TRBJ1-6; a possible D gene is TRBD1 (5 bases). This CDR3 comprises 15 residues. Germline V gives CDR1 SGHRS, CDR2 YFSETQ. With 5 bases removed from V and 5 bases from J, the gap between germline ends came to 14 bases. For the CDR3, the DNA is TGCGCCAGCAGACCTGGGACCGCGGATAATTCACCCCTCCACTTT. Protein: CASRPGTADNSPLHF.

V usage is TRBV29-1 and J usage is TRBJ1-3; D is uncertain. Germline V gene lookup returns CDR1 SQVTM and CDR2 ANQGSEA. V lost 1 base to trimming and J lost 0 bases, with 7 bases between them. The CDR3 spans 14 residues. Written as DNA, the CDR3 is TGCAGCGTTGAAGTCCAGAACTCTGGAAACACCATATATTTT. Translation gives CSVEVQNSGNTIYF.

This chain uses TRBV12-5 with TRBJ2-5; D may be TRBD1 (6 bases). The germline V and J ends were trimmed by 7 bases and 7 bases, with 13 bases remaining between them. This CDR3 spans 12 amino acids. Germline values: CDR1 LGHNT, CDR2 FRNRAP. CDR3 nucleotide sequence: TGTGCTAGTGAGAGGGGGTCGGGGACCCAGTACTTC. It yields the protein CASERGSGTQYF.

The CDR3 sequence is CASTRGTGVEKLFF. Here the CDR3 DNA reads TGCGCCAGCACGCGAGGGACAGGGGTTGAAAAACTGTTTTTT. V usage is TRBV5-1 and J usage is TRBJ1-4; 10 nucleotides align to TRBD1. CDR3 length equals 14 residues. Germline CDR1 reads SGHRS; CDR2 reads YFSETQ. Trimming at V came to 6 bases and at J to 7 bases, leaving 6 bases not matched to a gene.

The CDR3 sequence: CSFRDQQASSGNTIYF. The CDR3, as DNA: TGCAGTTTCAGGGACCAACAGGCCAGCTCTGGAAACACCATATATTTT. This rearrangement joins TRBV20-1 to TRBJ1-3; perhaps TRBD1 as D (5 bases). V was shortened by 8 bases and J by 0 bases, with 20 bases between the two germline ends. The CDR3 runs to 16 residues. CDR1 and CDR2 from the germline V gene are DFQATT and SNEGSKA (reference sequence).

This clonotype was seen a few times. V is TRBV6-5 and J is TRBJ2-7; no clear D gene. The V end lost 6 bases, the J end lost 7 bases, and 10 bases lay between the germline ends. The CDR3 has 11 residues. The germline V gene has CDR1 MNHEY and CDR2 SVGAGI. This CDR3 reads CASRTRPEQYF. The CDR3 DNA reads as TGTGCCAGCAGAACGAGGCCGGAGCAGTACTTC.

The J gene is TRBJ2-7, the V gene TRBV20-1, with 10 positions matching TRBD2. V shed 5 bases, J shed 0 bases, and the junction held 10 bases outside the gene matches. The CDR3 totals 16 residues. CDR1 is DFQATT and CDR2 is SNEGSKA in the germline V gene (reference sequence). The CDR3 region is CSAQRPSSGSSYEQYF. The CDR3 nucleotides read TGCAGTGCTCAAAGACCCTCTAGCGGGAGCTCCTACGAGCAGTACTTC.

The count of this clonotype is one. The chain employs TRBV6-2 or TRBV6-3 and TRBJ2-7; D is unresolved. With 4 bases removed from V and 7 bases from J, the gap between germline ends came to 8 bases. CDR3 size: 11 residues. CDR1 is MNHEY and CDR2 is SVGEGT in the germline V gene. This chain's CDR3 is CASSSRPEQYF. In DNA form, the CDR3 reads TGTGCCAGCAGTTCACGACCAGAGCAGTACTTC.

V is TRBV19 and J is TRBJ2-4; 8 nucleotides align to TRBD2. The CDR3 runs 16 residues. Trimming removed 3 bases from V and 0 bases from J; junction bases left unmatched: 4. In germline, CDR1 is LNHDA, CDR2 SQIVND (reference sequence). CDR3 loop: CASSIVAGLAKNIQYF. CDR3 nucleotides: TGTGCCAGTAGTATTGTAGCGGGGCTAGCCAAAAACATTCAGTACTTC.

In its sample, this clonotype was seen a few times. This rearrangement joins TRBV12-3 or TRBV12-4 to TRBJ1-6, with D perhaps matching TRBD1 (5 bases). V was shortened by 5 bases and J by 0 bases, with 17 bases between the two germline ends. The CDR3 covers 18 residues. The CDR3 spells CASSTPSGTNSYNSPLHF. CDR3 DNA: TGTGCCAGCAGTACACCTTCCGGGACCAACTCCTATAATTCACCCCTCCACTTT.

This clonotype was observed many times. V gene TRBV2 combines with J gene TRBJ2-7; 7 bases fit TRBD1. The CDR3 has 12 amino acids. Germline trimming cut 5 bases from V and 8 bases from J; bases unmatched to any gene: 6. Germline lookup yields CDR1 SNHLY and CDR2 FYNNEI. CDR3: CASSPLQGKQYF. The CDR3 DNA sequence: TGTGCCAGCAGTCCTTTACAGGGGAAGCAGTACTTC.

In this sample, this clonotype turned up many times. An end of the junction differs from the germline gene, which may be a read error. V and J are TRBV12-3 or TRBV12-4 and TRBJ2-7; 13 bases map to TRBD2. The CDR3 extends over 15 amino acids. As DNA, the CDR3 is TGTGCCAGCAGTCCACGGACTAGCGGGAGAATCGACATGCACTTC. This sequence encodes CASSPRTSGRIDMHF.

This clonotype was counted only a few times. V usage is TRBV9 and J usage is TRBJ2-1; a possible D gene is TRBD2 (5 bases). V dropped 5 bases and J dropped 2 bases, with 8 bases sitting between them. In germline, CDR1 is SGDLS, CDR2 YYNGEE. The CDR3 totals 13 residues. This CDR3 reads CASSRDTYNEQFF. CDR3 sequence (DNA): TGTGCCAGCAGTCGGGATACCTACAATGAGCAGTTCTTC.

In its sample, this clonotype was seen many times. The gene calls are TRBV5-6 and TRBJ1-1; no clear D gene. Trimming took 4 bases from V and 1 from J, leaving 14 bases between them. The CDR3 has 15 amino acids. CDR1 and CDR2 (germline): SGHDT, YYEEEE. The CDR3 loop reads CASSVIAAGNTEAFF. CDR3 nucleotide sequence: TGTGCCAGCAGCGTAATCGCAGCCGGGAACACTGAAGCTTTCTTT.

This clonotype was found a few times. This rearrangement joins TRBV30 to TRBJ2-2; no firm D call. The CDR3 runs to 16 residues. Trimming pared 2 bases from V and 0 bases from J, leaving 13 bases between. The germline CDR1 and CDR2 sequences are GTSNPN and SVGIG (reference sequence). CDR3 region: CAWSTDTGSNTGELFF. DNA of the CDR3: TGTGCCTGGAGTACCGACACCGGATCGAACACCGGGGAGCTGTTTTTT.

This clonotype came up a few times. The chain recombines TRBV20-1 with TRBJ1-4; 10 bases match TRBD1. Germline CDR1 reads DFQATT; CDR2 reads SNEGSKA (reference sequence). With V trimmed by 2 bases and J by 2 bases, 8 bases remained unmatched. This CDR3 region has 17 residues. The CDR3 region is CSARPSRQGATNEKLFF. CDR3 DNA sequence: TGCAGTGCTAGACCGAGCCGACAGGGGGCCACTAATGAAAAACTGTTTTTT.